What follows is one TCR beta chain and its context. Its antigen is as yet unknown. The data originate from a study of PD-1 blockade in mismatch repair-deficient tumors. Regarding the study as a whole: Tumor-resident clones, often undetectable pretreatment in blood, expanded then contracted after pembrolizumab.

Trimming took 0 bases from V and 6 from J, leaving 9 bases between them. CDR1 and CDR2 (germline): SGHVS, FNYEAQ. This CDR3 is built from 14 residues. Clones were read by immunoSEQ multiplex PCR, and TCRdb kept only the in-frame ones, dropping some. The sample holds 35,000 or so clones, roughly 81% seen once. All patients were mismatch repair deficient, assessed by either PCR or immunohistochemistry. J is TRBJ1-5 and V is TRBV7-6; D is unclear. The sequence was obtained from an adult with mismatch repair-deficient cancer. The source material was peripheral blood, sampled 76 weeks after starting pembrolizumab. The CDR3 DNA follows: TGTGCCAGCAGCTTAGCGCTTGGGAGTCAGCCCCAGCATTTT. It yields the protein CASSLALGSQPQHF.